These 23 T cell receptor beta chains originate from one sample sequenced in a study of naive and memory T cell subsets. The beta constant-region primer was an equimolar mix of two oligonucleotides covering TRBC1 and TRBC2. Each CDR3 protein gets one entry after TCRdb re-called the UMI-ligation and nested PCR reads with MiXCR. Of fewer than 40,000 distinct CDR3 sequences in the sample, 13% are singletons; the top ten hold around 21%. The specimen sequenced was effector memory CD4+ T cells from blood. Subset described: effector memory, CD45RA- CD27-. The receptors originated from a human donor in good health.

This clonotype was seen a few times. The chain uses TRBV25-1 and TRBJ2-2; D is undetermined. Between the trimmed V and J ends, which lost 4 bases and 5 bases, there was a span of 5 bases. The CDR3 length is 12 residues. Germline loops: CDR1 MGHDK, CDR2 SYGVNS. This chain's CDR3 is CASSVSTGELFF. CDR3 DNA: TGTGCCAGCAGTGTCAGTACCGGGGAGCTGTTTTTT.

The chain links TRBV27 to TRBJ2-7; TRBD1 agrees at 8 bases. The CDR3 sequence is 18 residues long. The V segment lost 6 bases and the J segment 6 bases; nucleotides outside the gene matches: 22. The germline V gene has CDR1 MNHEY and CDR2 SMNVEV (reference sequence). CDR3 sequence reads: CASSSGWTGLFWSAEQYF. CDR3 bases: TGTGCCAGCAGCTCCGGGTGGACAGGGTTGTTTTGGTCGGCCGAGCAGTACTTC.

This clonotype was counted between two and nine times. J is TRBJ2-4 and V is TRBV7-2; tentative D call: TRBD1 (6 bases). The CDR3 covers 15 residues. The germline V gene has CDR1 SGHTA and CDR2 FQGNSA. With 5 bases removed from V and 1 base from J, the gap between germline ends came to 12 bases. This chain's CDR3 is CASSPSTGAKNIQYF. CDR3 bases: TGTGCCAGCAGCCCGTCAACAGGGGCCAAAAACATTCAGTACTTC.

This sequence joins TRBV20-1 and TRBJ1-2; no clear D gene. This CDR3 is built from 15 residues. Deletions cut 0 bases from V and 5 bases from J, with 16 bases between. Germline CDR1 reads DFQATT; CDR2 reads SNEGSKA (reference sequence). DNA of the CDR3: TGCAGTGCTAGAGATCGGATAACTATCGGGTATGGCTACACCTTC. Translated: CSARDRITIGYGYTF.

The V gene is TRBV5-1, the J gene TRBJ2-1; a weak D match, TRBD2 (6 bases). The CDR3 sequence is 18 residues long. The germline CDR1 and CDR2 sequences are SGHRS and YFSETQ. V was pared by 2 bases and J by 0 bases, with 18 bases between. The CDR3 sequence is CASSFPLEGHSSYNEQFF. The CDR3 DNA is TGCGCCAGCAGCTTCCCCTTGGAGGGCCACAGCTCCTACAATGAGCAGTTCTTC.

The rearrangement uses TRBV15 and TRBJ2-2, with TRBD2 identical over 7 bases. Germline V gene lookup returns CDR1 LNHNV and CDR2 YYDKDF (reference sequence). J lost 2 bases, V lost 0 bases, and 3 bases had no gene match. This CDR3 comprises 16 residues. The DNA of the CDR3 is TGTGCCACCAGCAGAGATTGGACTAGTAACACCGGGGAGCTGTTTTTT. It yields the protein CATSRDWTSNTGELFF.

V and J are TRBV11-2 and TRBJ2-1; no clear D. The CDR3 totals 11 residues. V was cut by 1 base and J by 7 bases, with 2 bases left in between. The V gene's germline CDR1 is SGHAT and CDR2 FQNNGV. CDR3 sequence reads: CASSLVNEQFF. CDR3 sequence (DNA): TGTGCCAGCAGCTTAGTAAATGAGCAGTTCTTC.

This chain connects TRBV7-2 to TRBJ2-7, with a tentative D call TRBD1 (6 bases). This CDR3 comprises 14 residues. Per the germline V gene, CDR1 is SGHTA and CDR2 is FQGNSA. Trimming left V 5 bases short and J 0 bases short, with 11 bases between. CDR3 sequence: CASSRDTSSYEQYF. The CDR3 coding sequence is TGTGCCAGCAGCCGGGACACGAGCTCCTACGAGCAGTACTTC.

The rearrangement uses TRBV5-1 and TRBJ1-5; perhaps TRBD1 as D (5 bases). V lost 4 bases and J lost 3, with 14 bases in between. Germline-derived CDR1 and CDR2 are SGHRS and YFSETQ. The CDR3 has 15 residues. The CDR3, as DNA: TGCGCCAGCAGCCGATGGGGGGGGGACAATCAGCCCCAGCATTTT. Protein product: CASSRWGGDNQPQHF. Combining the CDR3 with reference TRBV5-1 and TRBJ1-5 gives the whole variable domain KAGVTQTPRYLIKTRGQQVTLSCSPISGHRSVSWYQQTPGQGLQFLFEYFSETQRNKGNFPGRFSGRQFSNSRSEMNVSTLELGDSALYLCASSRWGGDNQPQHFGDGTRLSIL.

This clonotype was seen a few times. The V gene is TRBV12-3 or TRBV12-4, the J gene TRBJ1-1; 8 bases agree with TRBD1. V dropped 2 bases and J dropped 0; count of bases not matched to a gene: 2. This CDR3 has 15 amino acids. Here the CDR3 DNA reads TGTGCCAGCAGTTTATGGACAGGGTTGAACACTGAAGCTTTCTTT. Translation: CASSLWTGLNTEAFF.

This clonotype has just a few counts. V usage is TRBV5-1 and J usage is TRBJ2-5; 10 bases are shared with TRBD2. After removal of 4 bases from V and 1 base from J, the junction contained 4 bases not matched to a gene. This CDR3 region has 15 residues. Looked up from germline, CDR1 is SGHRS and CDR2 is YFSETQ. This chain's CDR3 is CASSIGTSVQETQYF. Written as DNA, the CDR3 is TGCGCCAGCAGCATAGGGACTAGCGTCCAAGAGACCCAGTACTTC.

This clonotype is labeled medium-sized. V gene TRBV11-3 combines with J gene TRBJ2-1, with TRBD2 matching 13 bases. CDR3 length: 15 amino acids. Looked up from germline, CDR1 is SGHNT and CDR2 is YENEEA. Trimming took 5 bases from V and 6 from J; bases not matched to a gene: 4. In nucleotides, the CDR3 is TGTGCCAGCAGCGCGGGACTAGCGGGATCCAATGAGCAGTTCTTC. Residues: CASSAGLAGSNEQFF. Full variable domain (rest looked up from reference TRBV11-3 and TRBJ2-1): EAGVVQSPRYKIIEKKQPVAFWCNPISGHNTLYWYLQNLGQGPELLIRYENEEAVDDSQLPKDRFSAERLKGVDSTLKIQPAELGDSAVYLCASSAGLAGSNEQFFGPGTRLTVL.

The V call is TRBV28, the J call TRBJ2-7, with 10 nucleotides matching TRBD2. The germline V gene has CDR1 MDHEN and CDR2 SYDVKM. V dropped 6 bases and J dropped 3; count of bases not matched to a gene: 11. The CDR3 has 16 amino acids. CDR3 amino acids: CASRPMGASGSYEQYF. The CDR3 DNA follows: TGTGCCAGCAGACCAATGGGGGCTAGCGGGAGCTACGAGCAGTACTTC.

This chain connects TRBV2 to TRBJ2-1, with D possibly called TRBD1 or TRBD2 (6 bases each). V lost 11 bases, J lost 7 bases, and 21 bases lay in between. This CDR3 has 14 residues. Germline assignment: CDR1 SNHLY and CDR2 FYNNEI. The CDR3, as DNA: TGTGCCTCAAAGGGGGAGGAGACTTTGAATGAGCAGTTCTTC. This sequence encodes CASKGEETLNEQFF.

The CDR3 DNA reads TGTGCCAGCAGTTACGTATCCGGGACAAGCTCCTACGAGCAGTACTTC. This encodes CASSYVSGTSSYEQYF. The gene calls are TRBV6-2 or TRBV6-3 and TRBJ2-7; D is possibly TRBD1 (6 bases). V was pared by 2 bases and J by 0 bases, with 14 bases between. Germline CDR1 MNHEY, CDR2 SVGEGT. CDR3 length: 16 residues.

In this sample, this clonotype turned up a few times. This chain uses TRBV20-1 with TRBJ2-7; 10 bases agree with TRBD1. Germline V lookup: CDR1 DFQATT, CDR2 SNEGSKA (reference sequence). The V and J ends lost 6 bases and 5 bases, in that order; junction bases with no gene match: 10. The CDR3 contains 14 residues. CDR3 nucleotides: TGCAGTGCAAACCCGGGACAGGGGTTCAACGAGCAGTACTTC. This sequence encodes CSANPGQGFNEQYF.

This clonotype was observed at least ten times. The CDR3 here is CASSPGDSLYQPQHF. In DNA, the CDR3 is TGTGCCAGCAGCCCTGGGGACAGCCTATATCAGCCCCAGCATTTT. The rearrangement joins TRBV7-9 to TRBJ1-5; 7 nucleotides align to TRBD1. Germline CDR1 is SEHNR and CDR2 is FQNEAQ (reference sequence). The CDR3 totals 15 residues. V lost 5 bases and J lost 5; bases outside the gene matches: 9.

This clonotype has more than one count but fewer than ten. The rearrangement links TRBV7-9 to TRBJ2-2, with TRBD2 matching 12 bases. Losses at the gene ends were 3 bases for V and 3 bases for J; bases not matched to a gene: 14. Germline lookup yields CDR1 SEHNR and CDR2 FQNEAQ (reference sequence). The CDR3 extends over 20 amino acids. This CDR3 reads CASSFRASGRAHPYTGELFF. CDR3 bases: TGTGCCAGCAGCTTTAGGGCTAGCGGGAGGGCCCATCCATACACCGGGGAGCTGTTTTTT.

The genes are TRBV7-9 and TRBJ2-7, with TRBD1 identical over 7 bases. J was trimmed by 0 bases and V by 6 bases; bases with no gene match: 5. This CDR3 is 14 amino acids long. The germline CDR1 and CDR2 sequences are SEHNR and FQNEAQ (reference sequence). The CDR3 nucleotides are TGTGCCAGCAGTTTCGGACAGGACTCCTACGAGCAGTACTTC. Amino acids: CASSFGQDSYEQYF.

The chain combines TRBV27 with TRBJ2-4; the match to TRBD1 covers 11 bases. The CDR3 covers 15 residues. Germline V lookup: CDR1 MNHEY, CDR2 SMNVEV (reference sequence). V lost 6 bases to trimming and J lost 6 bases; unmatched junction nucleotides: 7. CDR3 nucleotides: TGTGCCAGCAGGAGCCATGGGACAGGGGGAAACATTCAGTACTTC. Translating it yields CASRSHGTGGNIQYF.

This clonotype was counted only a few times. The chain combines TRBV29-1 with TRBJ2-5, with no clear D. CDR3 length: 12 residues. CDR1 is SQVTM, CDR2 ANQGSEA, per germline. V was pared by 4 bases and J by 0 bases, with 6 bases between. The CDR3 DNA sequence: TGCAGCGTTGCACGGAACCAAGAGACCCAGTACTTC. Translating gives CSVARNQETQYF. The variable domain in full, completed from reference TRBV29-1 and TRBJ2-5, reads SAVISQKPSRDICQRGTSLTIQCQVDSQVTMMFWYRQQPGQSLTLIATANQGSEATYESGFVIDKFPISRPNLTFSTLTVSNMSPEDSSIYLCSVARNQETQYFGPGTRLLVL.

This clonotype was detected a few times. CDR3 in DNA: TGTGCCAGCAGTTTAGGGGGAAGGGACACGGCCCAACGGGCCGAGCAGTTCTTC. Its protein product is CASSLGGRDTAQRAEQFF. The V and J genes are TRBV28 and TRBJ2-1, with D possibly being TRBD1 (6 bases). V lost 2 bases and J lost 10, with 27 bases in between. CDR1 MDHEN and CDR2 SYDVKM come from the germline V gene. The CDR3 is 18 amino acids. The whole variable domain, filled in from reference TRBV28 and TRBJ2-1, reads DVKVTQSSRYLVKRTGEKVFLECVQDMDHENMFWYRQDPGLGLRLIYFSYDVKMKEKGDIPEGYSVSREKKERFSLILESASTNQTSMYLCASSLGGRDTAQRAEQFFGPGTRLTVL.

This chain connects TRBV20-1 to TRBJ1-1; 9 nucleotides match TRBD1. Germline V gives CDR1 DFQATT, CDR2 SNEGSKA (reference sequence). The CDR3 length is 12 residues. The J segment lost 1 base and the V segment lost 8 bases, leaving 2 bases of the junction unmatched. CDR3 amino acids: CSTGGRNTEAFF. Here the CDR3 DNA reads TGCAGTACAGGGGGCCGGAACACTGAAGCTTTCTTT.